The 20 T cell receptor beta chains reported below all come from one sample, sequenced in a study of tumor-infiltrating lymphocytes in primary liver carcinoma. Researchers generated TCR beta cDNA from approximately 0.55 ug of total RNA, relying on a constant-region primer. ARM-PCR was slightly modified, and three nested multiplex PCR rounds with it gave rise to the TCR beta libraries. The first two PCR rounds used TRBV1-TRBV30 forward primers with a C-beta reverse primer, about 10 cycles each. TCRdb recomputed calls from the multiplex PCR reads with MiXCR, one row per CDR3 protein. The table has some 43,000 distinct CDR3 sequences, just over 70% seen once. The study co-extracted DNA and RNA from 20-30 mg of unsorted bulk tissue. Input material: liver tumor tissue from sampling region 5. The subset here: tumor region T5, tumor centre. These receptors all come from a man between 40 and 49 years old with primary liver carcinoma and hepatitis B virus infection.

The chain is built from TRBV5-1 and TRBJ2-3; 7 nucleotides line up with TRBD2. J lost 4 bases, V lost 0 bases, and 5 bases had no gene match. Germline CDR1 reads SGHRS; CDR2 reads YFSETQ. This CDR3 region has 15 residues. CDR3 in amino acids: CASSLGEGVADTQYF. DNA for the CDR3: TGCGCCAGCAGCTTGGGGGAGGGAGTGGCAGATACGCAGTATTTT.

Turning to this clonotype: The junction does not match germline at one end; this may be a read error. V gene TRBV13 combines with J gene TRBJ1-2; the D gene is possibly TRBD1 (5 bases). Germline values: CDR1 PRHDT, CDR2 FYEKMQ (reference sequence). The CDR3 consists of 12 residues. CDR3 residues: CASSISRAGYTF. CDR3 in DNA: TGTGCCAGCAGCATAAGCAGGGCGGGCTACACTTTC.

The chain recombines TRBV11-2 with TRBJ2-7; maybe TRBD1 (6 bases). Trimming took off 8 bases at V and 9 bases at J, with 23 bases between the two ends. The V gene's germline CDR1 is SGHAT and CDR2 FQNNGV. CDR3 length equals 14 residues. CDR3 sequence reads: CASLWSDSLRGQYF. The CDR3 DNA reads TGTGCCAGCTTATGGTCGGACAGTCTACGAGGGCAGTACTTC.

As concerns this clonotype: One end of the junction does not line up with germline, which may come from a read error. The CDR3 nucleotides are TGCGCCAGCAGTTTTAGGACCTGCAATGAGCAGTTCTTC. This translates into CASSFRTCNEQFF. The rearrangement joins TRBV6-2 or TRBV6-3 to TRBJ2-1; D not resolved. This CDR3 has 13 amino acids. Germline-derived CDR1 and CDR2 are MNHEY and SVGEGT.

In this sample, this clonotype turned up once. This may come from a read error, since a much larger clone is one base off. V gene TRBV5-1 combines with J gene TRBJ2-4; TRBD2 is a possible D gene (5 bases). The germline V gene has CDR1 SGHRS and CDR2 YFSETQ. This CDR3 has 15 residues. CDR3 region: CASRLGPIAKNIHYF. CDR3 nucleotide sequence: TGCGCCAGCAGACTAGGGCCGATAGCCAAAAACATTCATTACTTC.

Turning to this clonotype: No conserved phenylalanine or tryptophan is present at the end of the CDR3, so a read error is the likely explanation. CDR3 region: CAARTSGSYEQYL. CDR3 coding DNA: TGTGCCGCGCGGACTAGCGGTTCCTACGAGCAGTACCTA. The chain uses TRBV6-5 and TRBJ2-7; 10 bases are shared with TRBD2. The junction had 5 bases not matched to a gene; V was cut back by 11 bases and J by 1 base. This CDR3 contains 13 residues. The germline V gene encodes CDR1 MNHEY and CDR2 SVGAGI.

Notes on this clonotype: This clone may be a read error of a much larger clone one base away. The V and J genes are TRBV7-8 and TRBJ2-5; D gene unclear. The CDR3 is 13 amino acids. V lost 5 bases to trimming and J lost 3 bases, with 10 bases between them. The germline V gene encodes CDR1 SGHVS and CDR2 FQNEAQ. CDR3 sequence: CASSLRLEETQYF. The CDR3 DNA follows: TGTGCCAGCAGCCTGCGACTGGAAGAGACCCAGTACTTC.

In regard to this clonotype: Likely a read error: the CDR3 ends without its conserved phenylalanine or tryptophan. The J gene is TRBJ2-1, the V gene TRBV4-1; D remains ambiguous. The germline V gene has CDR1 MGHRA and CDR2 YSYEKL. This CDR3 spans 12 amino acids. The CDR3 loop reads CASSQAGTGQFI. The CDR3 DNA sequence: TGTGCCAGCAGCCAAGCAGGAACCGGGCAGTTCATC.

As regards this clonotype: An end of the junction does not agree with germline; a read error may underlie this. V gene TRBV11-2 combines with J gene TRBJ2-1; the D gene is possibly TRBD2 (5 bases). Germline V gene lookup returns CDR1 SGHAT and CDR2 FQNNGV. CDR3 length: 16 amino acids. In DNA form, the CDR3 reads TGTACCAGCAGCTTGGATATCGAACTAGTCATGGGTGAGCAGTTCTTC. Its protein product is CTSSLDIELVMGEQFF.

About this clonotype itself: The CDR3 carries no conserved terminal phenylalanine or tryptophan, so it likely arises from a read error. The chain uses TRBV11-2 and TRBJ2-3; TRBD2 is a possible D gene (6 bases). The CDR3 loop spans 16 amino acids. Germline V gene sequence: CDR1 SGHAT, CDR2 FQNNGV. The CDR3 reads CTSSPLTSGSTDTQYL. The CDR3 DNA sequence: TGTACCAGCAGCCCCCTGACTAGTGGCAGCACAGATACGCAGTATCTT.

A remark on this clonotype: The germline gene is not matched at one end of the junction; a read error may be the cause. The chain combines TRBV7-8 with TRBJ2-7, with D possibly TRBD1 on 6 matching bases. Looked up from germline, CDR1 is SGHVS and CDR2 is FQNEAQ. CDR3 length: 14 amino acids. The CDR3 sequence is CANSLGYRDRDQYF. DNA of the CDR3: TGTGCCAACAGCTTAGGGTACAGGGATAGGGACCAGTACTTC.

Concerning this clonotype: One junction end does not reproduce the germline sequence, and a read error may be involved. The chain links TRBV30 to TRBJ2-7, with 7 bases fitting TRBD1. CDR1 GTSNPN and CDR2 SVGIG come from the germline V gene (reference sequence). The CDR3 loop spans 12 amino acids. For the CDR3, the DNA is TGTGTCTGGAGGATACAGGGGAGCGAGCAGTACTTC. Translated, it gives CVWRIQGSEQYF.

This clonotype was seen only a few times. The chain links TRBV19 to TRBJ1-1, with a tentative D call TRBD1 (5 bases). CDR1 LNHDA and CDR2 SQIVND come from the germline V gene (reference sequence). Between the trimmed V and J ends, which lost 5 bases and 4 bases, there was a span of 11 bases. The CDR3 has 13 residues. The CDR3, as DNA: TGTGCCAGTAGTGGGACCCGGGGCACTGAAGCTTTCTTT. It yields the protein CASSGTRGTEAFF. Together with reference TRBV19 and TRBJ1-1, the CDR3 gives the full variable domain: DGGITQSPKYLFRKEGQNVTLSCEQNLNHDAMYWYRQDPGQGLRLIYYSQIVNDFQKGDIAEGYSVSREKKESFPLTVTSAQKNPTAFYLCASSGTRGTEAFFGQGTRLTVV.

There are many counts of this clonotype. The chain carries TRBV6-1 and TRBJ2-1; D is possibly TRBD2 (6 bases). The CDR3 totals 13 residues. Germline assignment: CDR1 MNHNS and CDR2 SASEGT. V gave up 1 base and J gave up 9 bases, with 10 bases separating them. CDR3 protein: CASSEDRAGEQFF. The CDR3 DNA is TGTGCCAGCAGTGAAGATAGAGCGGGTGAGCAGTTCTTC.

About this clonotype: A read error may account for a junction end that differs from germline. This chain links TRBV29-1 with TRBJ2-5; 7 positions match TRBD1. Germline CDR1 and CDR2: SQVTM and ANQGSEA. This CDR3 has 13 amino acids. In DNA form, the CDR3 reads TGCAGCATTGACACAGGGGATGGAGAGACCCAGTACTTC. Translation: CSIDTGDGETQYF.

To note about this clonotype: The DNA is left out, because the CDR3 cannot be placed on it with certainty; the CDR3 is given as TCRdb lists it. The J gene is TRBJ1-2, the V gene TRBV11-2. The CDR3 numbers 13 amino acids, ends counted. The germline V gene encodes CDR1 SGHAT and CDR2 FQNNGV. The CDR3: CASSPLWARGNTF.

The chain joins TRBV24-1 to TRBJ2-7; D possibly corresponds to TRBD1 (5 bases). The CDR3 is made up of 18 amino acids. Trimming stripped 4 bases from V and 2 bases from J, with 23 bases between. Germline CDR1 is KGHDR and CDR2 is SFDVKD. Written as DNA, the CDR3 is TGTGCCACCAGTGACCCCTCACTCGACAGTCACTCACCCTACGAGCAGTACTTC. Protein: CATSDPSLDSHSPYEQYF.

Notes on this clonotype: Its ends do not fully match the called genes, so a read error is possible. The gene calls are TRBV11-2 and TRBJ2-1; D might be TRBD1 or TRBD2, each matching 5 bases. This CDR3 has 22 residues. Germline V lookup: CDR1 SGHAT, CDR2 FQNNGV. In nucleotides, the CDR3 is TGTGCCAGCAGCCTCTCCTACCGGGGTCCTGTGAAACAGGATCGCTCCTGCAATGAGCAGTTCTTC. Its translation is CASSLSYRGPVKQDRSCNEQFF.

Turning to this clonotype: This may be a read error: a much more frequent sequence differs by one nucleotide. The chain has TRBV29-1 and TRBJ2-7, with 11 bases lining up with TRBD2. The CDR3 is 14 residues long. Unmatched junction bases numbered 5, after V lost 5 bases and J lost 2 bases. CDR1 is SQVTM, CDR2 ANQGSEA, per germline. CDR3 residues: CSVRVAGGPYEQYF. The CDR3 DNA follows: TGCAGCGTTAGAGTAGCGGGAGGGCCCTACGAGCAGTACTTC.

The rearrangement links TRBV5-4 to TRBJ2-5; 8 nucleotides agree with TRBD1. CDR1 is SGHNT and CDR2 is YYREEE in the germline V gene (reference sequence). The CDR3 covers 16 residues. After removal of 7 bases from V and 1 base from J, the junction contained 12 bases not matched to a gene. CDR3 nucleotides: TGTGCCAGCGGATTGGGTCAGGGGGCGAGCCAAGAGACCCAGTACTTC. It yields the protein CASGLGQGASQETQYF.